One sample yielded the 22 T cell receptor beta chains listed below, sequenced in a study of neurological immune-mediated disorders. Via MiXCR, TCRdb re-called the 5' RACE reads, giving one row per CDR3 protein. The data hold about 70,000 distinct CDR3 sequences, with 2.5% to 4% observed a single time. The material sequenced was PBMCs. These receptors came from a woman between 50 and 59 years old with multiple sclerosis.

In its sample, this clonotype was seen many times. V is TRBV19 and J is TRBJ2-1; 12 bases are shared with TRBD2. V was clipped by 5 bases and J by 6 bases; unmatched bases: 5. Per germline, CDR1 LNHDA and CDR2 SQIVND (reference sequence). The CDR3 runs to 15 residues. The CDR3 bases are TGTGCCAGTAGTTTCTCTAGCGGGAGGGCCAATGAGCAGTTCTTC. It codes for CASSFSSGRANEQFF. Filled out from reference TRBV19 and TRBJ2-1, the complete variable domain reads DGGITQSPKYLFRKEGQNVTLSCEQNLNHDAMYWYRQDPGQGLRLIYYSQIVNDFQKGDIAEGYSVSREKKESFPLTVTSAQKNPTAFYLCASSFSSGRANEQFFGPGTRLTVL.

Ten or more counts support this clonotype. The CDR3 DNA is TGCAGTGCTAGAGCAGTACAGGGATATCAGCCCCAGCATTTT. The encoded protein is CSARAVQGYQPQHF. The chain links TRBV20-1 to TRBJ1-5; the D gene is possibly TRBD1 (6 bases). This CDR3 is 14 amino acids long. Germline V gene lookup returns CDR1 DFQATT and CDR2 SNEGSKA (reference sequence). Trimming took off 1 base at V and 5 bases at J, with 12 bases between the two ends.

This clonotype was counted many times. This chain connects TRBV10-3 to TRBJ1-5; TRBD1 matches 7 bases. CDR1 is ENHRY and CDR2 is SYGVKD in the germline V gene. Losses at the gene ends were 3 bases for V and 3 bases for J; bases not matched to a gene: 5. CDR3 length equals 15 residues. The CDR3 is CAISDSGQVNQPQHF. For the CDR3, the DNA is TGTGCCATCAGTGATTCCGGACAGGTCAATCAGCCCCAGCATTTT.

This clonotype was detected ten times or more. J is TRBJ1-1 and V is TRBV7-6, with D unclear. V was pared by 0 bases and J by 1 base, with 9 bases between. CDR3 length: 15 residues. Germline values: CDR1 SGHVS, CDR2 FNYEAQ. In DNA form, the CDR3 reads TGTGCCAGCAGCTTAGCCTCAACAGAGAACACTGAAGCTTTCTTT. This codes for CASSLASTENTEAFF.

This clonotype was detected ten times or more. The rearrangement uses TRBV5-5 and TRBJ2-1; perhaps TRBD2 as D (5 bases). Between the trimmed V and J ends, which lost 2 bases and 3 bases, there was a span of 9 bases. Germline V gives CDR1 SGHKS, CDR2 YYEKEE (reference sequence). The CDR3 loop spans 14 amino acids. CDR3 DNA sequence: TGTGCCAGCAGCTTATACGGGATCTACAATGAGCAGTTCTTC. Translating gives CASSLYGIYNEQFF. The full variable domain, rest sourced from reference TRBV5-5 and TRBJ2-1, is DAGVTQSPTHLIKTRGQQVTLRCSPISGHKSVSWYQQVLGQGPQFIFQYYEKEERGRGNFPDRFSARQFPNYSSELNVNALLLGDSALYLCASSLYGIYNEQFFGPGTRLTVL.

The chain carries TRBV20-1 and TRBJ2-1; 7 bases are a match to TRBD2. In germline, CDR1 is DFQATT, CDR2 SNEGSKA (reference sequence). V was clipped by 0 bases and J by 9 bases; unmatched bases: 8. The CDR3 runs to 14 residues. CDR3: CSARDHRTRVEQFF. The CDR3 nucleotides read TGCAGTGCTAGAGATCACCGGACTAGAGTTGAGCAGTTCTTC.

At least ten counts were recorded for this clonotype. The chain links TRBV20-1 to TRBJ1-5; D gene ambiguous. V lost 7 bases and J lost 5, with 12 bases in between. The V gene's germline CDR1 is DFQATT and CDR2 SNEGSKA (reference sequence). The length of the CDR3 is 12 residues. The CDR3 DNA follows: TGCAGTGTAACCTCGGGGTATCAGCCCCAGCATTTT. Translated, it gives CSVTSGYQPQHF.

This clonotype qualifies as medium-sized (0.01 to 0.1%). This rearrangement joins TRBV28 to TRBJ2-2; TRBD1 might be the D (5 bases). The V and J ends lost 3 bases and 4 bases respectively, with 6 bases between them. CDR3 length: 13 residues. The germline V gene has CDR1 MDHEN and CDR2 SYDVKM. CDR3 region: CASSFRGTGELFF. The CDR3 DNA is TGTGCCAGCAGTTTTAGGGGCACCGGGGAGCTGTTTTTT. Variable domain in full (rest from reference TRBV28 and TRBJ2-2): DVKVTQSSRYLVKRTGEKVFLECVQDMDHENMFWYRQDPGLGLRLIYFSYDVKMKEKGDIPEGYSVSREKKERFSLILESASTNQTSMYLCASSFRGTGELFFGEGSRLTVL.

This clonotype was observed many times. The gene calls are TRBV5-1 and TRBJ2-4, with D possibly matching TRBD2 (5 bases). Germline loops: CDR1 SGHRS, CDR2 YFSETQ. The CDR3 runs 14 residues. V was clipped by 5 bases and J by 6 bases, with 15 bases between them. The CDR3 here is CASRRGEIGNIQYF. The CDR3 region has the DNA TGCGCCAGCAGGCGTGGGGAGATCGGAAACATTCAGTACTTC.

This clonotype has ten or more counts. The gene calls are TRBV5-1 and TRBJ1-1; 7 bases fit TRBD1. Germline assignment: CDR1 SGHRS and CDR2 YFSETQ. There are 16 residues in the CDR3. Trimming removed 6 bases from V and 3 bases from J; junction bases left unmatched: 14. The CDR3 reads CASTLRGRGQHTEAFF. DNA of the CDR3: TGCGCCAGCACCCTGAGAGGAAGGGGGCAACACACTGAAGCTTTCTTT.

This clonotype was counted at least ten times. V and J are TRBV2 and TRBJ2-5, with a possible D match to TRBD1 (6 bases). Between the trimmed V and J ends, which lost 6 bases and 0 bases, there was a span of 11 bases. Germline assignment: CDR1 SNHLY and CDR2 FYNNEI. The CDR3 has 14 residues. Here the CDR3 DNA reads TGTGCCAGCAGCGCCGACAGGTACCAAGAGACCCAGTACTTC. It encodes CASSADRYQETQYF.

This clonotype was found many times. This rearrangement joins TRBV20-1 to TRBJ2-1; possible D gene TRBD2, 5 bases. CDR1 is DFQATT, CDR2 SNEGSKA, per germline (reference sequence). The CDR3 contains 17 residues. Trimming stripped 0 bases from V and 0 bases from J, with 15 bases between. CDR3 coding DNA: TGCAGTGCTAGAGATCCCGGGCGGGCAAGCTCCTACAATGAGCAGTTCTTC. It yields the protein CSARDPGRASSYNEQFF.

Ten or more counts support this clonotype. This rearrangement joins TRBV7-9 to TRBJ2-1; 12 bases are a match to TRBD2. Trimming at V came to 8 bases and at J to 9 bases, leaving 5 bases not matched to a gene. Germline V gives CDR1 SEHNR, CDR2 FQNEAQ (reference sequence). This CDR3 contains 13 residues. CDR3 nucleotides: TGTGCCAGCTCCCTAGCGGGGGGGCTTGAGCAGTTCTTC. It codes for CASSLAGGLEQFF.

This clonotype was recorded at least ten times. The chain employs TRBV3-1 and TRBJ1-3; D is unclear. The CDR3 is made up of 14 amino acids. Trimming left V 2 bases short and J 0 bases short, with 5 bases between. Germline V CDR1 and CDR2: LGHDT, YNNKEL (reference sequence). CDR3 in DNA: TGTGCCAGCAGCCAAAAAAGCTCTGGAAACACCATATATTTT. Residues: CASSQKSSGNTIYF.

This clonotype was recorded at least ten times. The CDR3, as DNA: TGTGCCAGCAGTTTTTTGGATGTAGGCAACTATGGCTACACCTTC. It codes for CASSFLDVGNYGYTF. V gene TRBV28 combines with J gene TRBJ1-2, with D hard to call. CDR1 and CDR2 (germline): MDHEN, SYDVKM. CDR3 length: 15 amino acids. Trimming removed 3 bases from V and 2 bases from J, with 13 bases in between.

In this sample, this clonotype turned up many times. This chain links TRBV11-2 with TRBJ1-2; D perhaps matches TRBD1 (5 bases). The germline V gene encodes CDR1 SGHAT and CDR2 FQNNGV. The V and J ends lost 4 bases and 8 bases respectively, with 8 bases between them. CDR3 length: 11 residues. The CDR3 loop is CASSSGGGYTF. The CDR3 DNA is TGTGCCAGCAGCTCGGGGGGGGGCTACACCTTC.

This clonotype has a count of ten or more. The V gene is TRBV6-5, the J gene TRBJ2-2; a weak D match, TRBD1 (5 bases). Deletions cut 0 bases from V and 5 bases from J, with 16 bases between. CDR3 length: 17 residues. CDR1 MNHEY and CDR2 SVGAGI come from the germline V gene. In DNA form, the CDR3 reads TGTGCCAGCAGTTACTCACTGCCTCTACAGGAGACCGGGGAGCTGTTTTTT. Its translation is CASSYSLPLQETGELFF.

This clonotype has ten or more counts. This chain uses TRBV3-1 with TRBJ2-1; 13 nucleotides agree with TRBD2. V gave up 8 bases and J gave up 6 bases; unmatched junction bases: 4. The germline V gene encodes CDR1 LGHDT and CDR2 YNNKEL (reference sequence). The length of the CDR3 is 14 residues. CDR3 nucleotide sequence: TGTGCCAGCTCCGGACTAGCGGGAGTCAATGAGCAGTTCTTC. Its translation is CASSGLAGVNEQFF.

This chain links TRBV7-2 with TRBJ2-4, with a tentative D call TRBD2 (6 bases). V lost 5 bases and J lost 5, with 16 bases in between. Germline-derived CDR1 and CDR2 are SGHTA and FQGNSA. This CDR3 is built from 15 residues. The CDR3 loop is CASSLSGGVQNIQYF. The CDR3, as DNA: TGTGCCAGCAGCCTGTCTGGAGGGGTACAAAACATTCAGTACTTC.

At least ten counts were recorded for this clonotype. V is TRBV7-2 and J is TRBJ1-5, with D hard to call. Trimming removed 4 bases from V and 9 bases from J, with 13 bases in between. Germline CDR1 SGHTA, CDR2 FQGNSA. This CDR3 spans 13 amino acids. CDR3 in amino acids: CASSSDGSRPQHF. The CDR3 DNA is TGTGCCAGCAGCTCGGACGGTTCACGGCCCCAGCATTTT. Supplemented by reference TRBV7-2 and TRBJ1-5, the full variable domain reads GAGVSQSPSNKVTEKGKDVELRCDPISGHTALYWYRQSLGQGLEFLIYFQGNSAPDKSGLPSDRFSAERTGGSVSTLTIQRTQQEDSAVYLCASSSDGSRPQHFGDGTRLSIL.

This rearrangement joins TRBV11-3 to TRBJ2-1; tentatively, D is TRBD1 or TRBD2 (6 bases each). Trimming shortened V by 7 bases and J by 2 bases, and 9 bases separated the two germline ends. Germline assignment: CDR1 SGHNT and CDR2 YENEEA. The CDR3 sequence is 13 residues long. The CDR3 region has the DNA TGTGCCAGCAAGGGGGGTCCCTACAATGAGCAGTTCTTC. Encoded protein: CASKGGPYNEQFF.

This clonotype was observed many times. The rearrangement links TRBV7-2 to TRBJ2-3; D is uncertain. The V and J ends lost 4 bases and 2 bases respectively, with 10 bases between them. This CDR3 has 14 amino acids. In germline, CDR1 is SGHTA, CDR2 FQGNSA. CDR3 in DNA: TGTGCCAGCAGCTCGTACGCTCTCACAGATACGCAGTATTTT. It is translated as CASSSYALTDTQYF.